The clone carrying this T cell receptor (beta chain) was observed many times. Its specificity is not known. The sample belongs to a study of metastatic and nonmetastatic thyroid tumors. As for the study in general: Both malignant and benign thyroid patients supplied peripheral blood and tumor or nodule tissue samples, across which the repertoires of these patients were then compared.

General study findings and limits: Across blood and tumor, TCR beta diversity in malignant thyroid tumors was reportedly significantly higher than in benign nodules.

In the original analysis: In papillary thyroid cancer, a distant-metastasis classifier was built using CDR3 differences across clinicopathological groups. Through MiXCR, TCRdb re-clonotyped the PCR reads. The V and J calls shown here were made by TCRdb, not taken from the authors' results. The table has approximately 79,000 clones, roughly 8.6% seen once. Among the patients, none had received any treatment before thyroid surgery. CDR1 and CDR2 from the germline V gene are MNHEY and SMNVEV (reference sequence). V was pared by 4 bases and J by 1 base, with 8 bases between. CDR3 length equals 14 residues.

The sequence came from a female donor with papillary thyroid cancer or a benign thyroid nodule (not recorded which). Some clones in this sample may be carry-over from other donors' samples. The source material was blood. The chain is built from TRBV27 and TRBJ2-1, with D perhaps matching TRBD2 (6 bases). The CDR3 loop reads CASSSRGSYNEQFF. The CDR3 DNA reads TGTGCCAGCAGTTCCCGGGGGTCCTACAATGAGCAGTTCTTC.